Presented here are 26 T cell receptor beta chains from one specimen sequenced in a study of blood T cell repertoires in COVID-19. The repertoire was sequenced with immunoSEQ multiplex PCR; TCRdb's copy has only in-frame clones and lacks some. The table lists roughly 80,000 clones, roughly 80% of them singletons, with around 10% in the top ten. Sample: peripheral blood. The receptors come from a man aged 45-65 years with acute or convalescent COVID-19.

The chain couples TRBV5-8 to TRBJ2-5; 12 bases fit TRBD2. Per germline, CDR1 SGHTS and CDR2 YDEGEE. Trimming cost V 5 bases and J 1 base; bases outside gene matches: 6. CDR3 size: 16 residues. CDR3 DNA sequence: TGTGCCAGCAGTTTTACGACTAGCGGGGGCCAAGAGACCCAGTACTTC. Protein: CASSFTTSGGQETQYF.

The CDR3 spells CASSWNRDTGELFF. The CDR3 DNA reads TGTGCCAGCAGTTGGAACAGGGACACCGGGGAGCTGTTTTTT. The rearrangement uses TRBV6-6 and TRBJ2-2, with TRBD1 as a possible D gene (6 bases). The CDR3 runs to 14 residues. Germline values: CDR1 MNHNY, CDR2 SVGAGI (reference sequence). With 4 bases removed from V and 3 bases from J, the gap between germline ends came to 9 bases.

This clone was observed once. The chain recombines TRBV5-6 with TRBJ1-1, with a possible D match to TRBD1 (5 bases). CDR3 length equals 16 residues. The germline gives CDR1 SGHDT, CDR2 YYEEEE. V lost 1 base to trimming and J lost 7 bases, with 20 bases between them. CDR3 DNA: TGTGCCAGCAGCTTGTGGCAGGGAAGGTTCGGTTATGAAGCTTTCTTT. Amino acid sequence: CASSLWQGRFGYEAFF.

In DNA, the CDR3 is TGTGCCAGCAGTTTACAGGGGCCGGAGACCCAGTACTTC. This gives the protein CASSLQGPETQYF. V gene TRBV28 combines with J gene TRBJ2-5; D might be TRBD1 (6 bases). Germline lookup yields CDR1 MDHEN and CDR2 SYDVKM. CDR3 length equals 13 residues. V was trimmed by 2 bases and J by 5 bases, leaving 9 bases between them.

This clone was detected only a few times. The chain links TRBV7-9 to TRBJ1-2; 7 nucleotides agree with TRBD1. The V and J ends lost 5 bases and 1 base, in that order; junction bases with no gene match: 7. The germline CDR1 and CDR2 sequences are SEHNR and FQNEAQ (reference sequence). CDR3 length: 15 residues. The chain's CDR3 is CASSTGTVSNYGYTF. DNA for the CDR3: TGTGCCAGCAGCACCGGGACAGTCAGTAACTATGGCTACACCTTC.

CDR3 DNA sequence: TGCGCCAGCAGCCTCCGACAGGATAACTATGGCTACACCTTC. Its translation: CASSLRQDNYGYTF. The chain uses TRBV5-1 and TRBJ1-2, with a possible D match to TRBD1 (6 bases). V lost 4 bases and J lost 1, with 11 bases in between. This CDR3 comprises 14 residues. Germline CDR1 and CDR2: SGHRS and YFSETQ.

This clone is a singleton in its sample. The CDR3, as DNA: TGCGCCAGCAGCTCGGACAGTAGGAACACGGACGGGACCCAGTACTTC. Residues: CASSSDSRNTDGTQYF. This sequence joins TRBV5-1 and TRBJ2-5; D is possibly TRBD1 (6 bases). V dropped 3 bases and J dropped 7 bases, with 22 bases sitting between them. This CDR3 is 16 amino acids long. Germline CDR1 reads SGHRS; CDR2 reads YFSETQ.

On this clone itself: The same CDR3 is also encoded by other DNA sequences in this sample. J is TRBJ1-5 and V is TRBV7-9, with D possibly TRBD1 on 5 matching bases. From germline, CDR1 is SEHNR and CDR2 FQNEAQ (reference sequence). With 0 bases removed from V and 4 bases from J, the gap between germline ends came to 7 bases. This CDR3 is built from 14 residues. The CDR3: CASSLAGGNQPQHF. Written as DNA, the CDR3 is TGTGCCAGCAGCTTAGCCGGGGGGAATCAGCCCCAGCATTTT.

This clone showed up just once. The V call is TRBV10-3, the J call TRBJ1-1, with unresolved D. CDR1 and CDR2 from the germline V gene are ENHRY and SYGVKD. Trimming stripped 11 bases from V and 5 bases from J, with 15 bases between. CDR3 length: 12 amino acids. The CDR3 bases are TGTGCCTCACGCGAAGCGGAGACTGAAGCTTTCTTT. Translation gives CASREAETEAFF.

The V and J genes are TRBV24-1 and TRBJ1-1, with D unresolved. Germline lookup yields CDR1 KGHDR and CDR2 SFDVKD. Trimming stripped 3 bases from V and 0 bases from J, with 10 bases between. The CDR3 has 15 amino acids. The CDR3 region has the DNA TGTGCCACCAGTGATCGAGCCCTCATGAACACTGAAGCTTTCTTT. Translated: CATSDRALMNTEAFF.

The genes are TRBV28 and TRBJ2-5, with 9 bases identical to TRBD1. Per germline, CDR1 MDHEN and CDR2 SYDVKM. The CDR3 consists of 14 residues. V dropped 4 bases and J dropped 5; count of bases not matched to a gene: 5. This chain's CDR3 is CASSSGTGRETQYF. CDR3 in DNA: TGTGCCAGCAGTTCCGGGACAGGGAGGGAGACCCAGTACTTC.

This chain uses TRBV5-5 with TRBJ1-5, with D unclear. V was shortened by 3 bases and J by 4 bases, with 14 bases between the two germline ends. Germline CDR1 and CDR2: SGHKS and YYEKEE (reference sequence). The CDR3 sequence is 15 residues long. CDR3 residues: CASSSLGVANQPQHF. The DNA for the CDR3 is TGTGCCAGCAGCTCCCTCGGGGTGGCGAATCAGCCCCAGCATTTT.

The chain carries TRBV6-5 and TRBJ2-1; 7 bases are a match to TRBD1. The CDR3 length is 13 residues. The V gene's germline CDR1 is MNHEY and CDR2 SVGAGI. Trimming cost V 5 bases and J 6 bases; bases outside gene matches: 4. DNA for the CDR3: TGTGCCAGCAGTACGACAGGGCGCAATGAGCAGTTCTTC. It yields the protein CASSTTGRNEQFF.

V usage is TRBV19 and J usage is TRBJ1-4, with D possibly matching TRBD1 (6 bases). The germline V gene has CDR1 LNHDA and CDR2 SQIVND (reference sequence). The length of the CDR3 is 16 residues. V was cut by 6 bases and J by 0 bases, with 14 bases left in between. CDR3 loop: CASSRQDLSTNEKLFF. The CDR3 DNA sequence: TGTGCCAGTAGCAGACAGGATTTGTCAACTAATGAAAAACTGTTTTTT.

The chain has TRBV5-1 and TRBJ1-6; D is unresolved. This CDR3 region has 16 residues. Germline V gene data show CDR1 as SGHRS and CDR2 as YFSETQ. Trimming shortened V by 1 base and J by 7 bases, and 15 bases separated the two germline ends. CDR3 DNA sequence: TGCGCCAGCAGCTTGAGGACGGGGAGGGAGAATTCACCCCTCCACTTT. Its protein is CASSLRTGRENSPLHF.

This chain links TRBV2 with TRBJ1-2; no clear D. This CDR3 has 13 residues. Germline V gene sequence: CDR1 SNHLY, CDR2 FYNNEI. The ends were cut back, 1 base at V and 4 bases at J, with 7 bases in the middle. CDR3 loop: CASSEGRSYGYTF. CDR3 bases: TGTGCCAGCAGTGAAGGCAGGTCCTATGGCTACACCTTC. The entire variable domain, with the rest obtained from reference TRBV2 and TRBJ1-2, is as follows: EPEVTQTPSHQVTQMGQEVILRCVPISNHLYFYWYRQILGQKVEFLVSFYNNEISEKSEIFDDQFSVERPDGSNFTLKIRSTKLEDSAMYFCASSEGRSYGYTFGSGTRLTVV.

In this sample, this clone turned up a few times. This chain uses TRBV24-1 with TRBJ1-2; D is ambiguous. Germline V gives CDR1 KGHDR, CDR2 SFDVKD. Trimming shortened V by 4 bases and J by 8 bases, and 16 bases separated the two germline ends. The CDR3 extends over 14 amino acids. The CDR3 spells CATSDHRLRRGYTF. As DNA, the CDR3 is TGTGCCACCAGTGACCATCGTCTGAGGAGAGGCTACACCTTC.

A single count supports this clone. The rearrangement links TRBV18 to TRBJ1-6; a weak D match, TRBD1 (5 bases). Germline V lookup: CDR1 KGHSH, CDR2 LQKENI. The V gene lost 3 bases and the J gene lost 0 bases, with 12 bases spanning the gap. The CDR3 loop spans 17 amino acids. Here the CDR3 DNA reads TGTGCCAGCTCACCTACTGGGGGAGGCTCCTATAATTCACCCCTCCACTTT. This sequence encodes CASSPTGGGSYNSPLHF.

CDR3 nucleotide sequence: TGCGCCAGCAGATCTGGACTAGCGGGGATATACGAGCAGTACTTC. As protein: CASRSGLAGIYEQYF. This rearrangement joins TRBV5-1 to TRBJ2-7; 12 bases match TRBD2. CDR3 length: 15 residues. The V and J ends lost 5 bases and 4 bases, in that order; junction bases with no gene match: 7. CDR1 and CDR2 from the germline V gene are SGHRS and YFSETQ.

This chain joins TRBV4-2 and TRBJ1-1; TRBD1 might be the D (6 bases). V was trimmed by 3 bases and J by 2 bases, leaving 13 bases between them. This CDR3 region has 15 residues. Per the germline V gene, CDR1 is LGHNA and CDR2 is YNFKEQ. CDR3 nucleotide sequence: TGTGCCAGCAGCCACGTGACAGGCCTAAACACTGAAGCTTTCTTT. Its translation: CASSHVTGLNTEAFF.

The rearrangement joins TRBV6-1 to TRBJ1-1; D unclear. The V and J ends lost 1 base and 0 bases respectively, with 9 bases between them. The CDR3 spans 15 residues. Germline CDR1 is MNHNS and CDR2 is SASEGT. The CDR3 nucleotides are TGTGCCAGCAGTGAAGTCCCAGCGATGAACACTGAAGCTTTCTTT. Amino acids: CASSEVPAMNTEAFF.

J is TRBJ1-2 and V is TRBV5-4; 10 nucleotides match TRBD1. CDR3 size: 15 residues. The germline CDR1 and CDR2 sequences are SGHNT and YYREEE (reference sequence). V lost 4 bases, J lost 7 bases, and 10 bases stayed unmatched. This chain's CDR3 is CASSLRGTGDGGYTF. CDR3 nucleotides: TGTGCCAGCAGCCTGAGGGGGACAGGGGATGGTGGCTACACCTTC.

This chain links TRBV19 with TRBJ2-1, with 8 bases fitting TRBD1. The CDR3 consists of 15 residues. J gave up 3 bases and V 6 bases, and 7 bases lay outside the gene matches. Per the germline V gene, CDR1 is LNHDA and CDR2 is SQIVND (reference sequence). CDR3 in amino acids: CASSPGTGDYNEQFF. CDR3 nucleotide sequence: TGTGCCAGTAGCCCCGGGACAGGAGACTACAATGAGCAGTTCTTC.

The V call is TRBV7-2, the J call TRBJ2-3, with TRBD2 as a possible D gene (6 bases). Deletions cut 5 bases from V and 7 bases from J, with 19 bases between. The CDR3 runs to 15 residues. CDR1 and CDR2 (germline): SGHTA, FQGNSA. The CDR3 reads CASSQTSGEWNTQYF. CDR3 DNA: TGTGCCAGCAGCCAGACATCGGGGGAGTGGAATACGCAGTATTTT.

This chain links TRBV29-1 with TRBJ1-5, with TRBD1 matching 10 bases. The CDR3 sequence is 14 residues long. The germline gives CDR1 SQVTM, CDR2 ANQGSEA. V lost 6 bases, J lost 6 bases, and 8 bases stayed unmatched. CDR3 in DNA: TGCAGCGTCTTGACAGGGGGCATCGGTCAGCCCCAGCATTTT. Translated, it gives CSVLTGGIGQPQHF.

The chain carries TRBV27 and TRBJ2-7, with D possibly being TRBD2 (5 bases). The CDR3 length is 15 residues. Germline V gene data show CDR1 as MNHEY and CDR2 as SMNVEV (reference sequence). Trimming took off 6 bases at V and 1 base at J, with 16 bases between the two ends. DNA of the CDR3: TGTGCCAGCAGCCTTGGAGGAGGTGGGTCCTACGAGCAGTACTTC. Translated: CASSLGGGGSYEQYF.